This T cell receptor beta chain was identified in a study of technical replicates of blood from a handful of donors. The table came from immunoSEQ multiplex PCR; TCRdb's copy has only in-frame clones and leaves some out. The repertoire holds 68,000 or so clones, with approximately 90% as singletons. Sequencing was done on a sample of PBMCs. This TCR came from a human donor in good health. Some clones in this sample may be carry-over from other donors' samples.

The CDR3 DNA reads TGTGCCAGCAGCTTGGTGGACACCTCTCCCGAGCAGTACTTC. Protein product: CASSLVDTSPEQYF. This chain connects TRBV5-5 to TRBJ2-7, with D tentatively TRBD1 (5 bases). This CDR3 region has 14 residues. CDR1 and CDR2 (germline): SGHKS, YYEKEE (reference sequence). The germline V and J ends were trimmed by 0 bases and 6 bases, with 13 bases remaining between them.